The clone carrying this T cell receptor (beta chain) was recorded only once. Its cognate antigen is unknown. The sample comes from a study of blood T cells in healthy people across ages. Sample-barcoded 5' priming and a J-beta primer mix drove a second PCR of roughly 7 to 11 cycles. One entry per CDR3 protein, called by TCRdb with MiXCR from the 5' RACE reads. The sample lists over 750,000 distinct CDR3 sequences, about 25% occurring once. CDR1 and CDR2 (germline): SGHDT, YYEEEE. The CDR3 is made up of 16 amino acids. The study, taken as a whole, reports: The CMV status of each donor remained undetermined, and this could have confounded shifts in expanded clonotypes. Any conclusive comparison of naive versus antigen-experienced cells was prevented by using unsorted PBMCs. Roughly linear age-related decline in beta diversity appeared, significant by age 40.

In addition, the sample was reused for a study of T cells of mothers and their children. According to that study: Over five children, together with their three healthy Caucasian mothers, made up the donors.

Material for sequencing was blood. This clonotype was obtained from a boy younger than 18 in good health. The V and J genes are TRBV5-6 and TRBJ2-1, with 8 bases fitting TRBD2. Matching the DNA end better, TRBJ2-5 makes the J call doubtful. The CDR3 bases are TGTGCCAGCAGCTTGGGTGGCGGGGGGCCGGGAGAGACCCAGTACTTC. Translated: CASSLGGGGPGETQYF.